This TCR beta chain came from a study of shared clonotypes between healthy human individuals. Study as a whole: Per donor, CD8 memory used one plate, CD8 naive used two, CD4 memory used three and CD4 naive used three.

Regarding this clone: Its antigen is not identified.

Study results and limitations: Sampling used blood alone; tissue repertoires probably differ.

Positively selected for CCR7, the CD45RO-negative cells used as naive CD8 cells excluded terminally differentiated effector memory CD45RA+ cells. Generated by immunoSEQ multiplex PCR, the TCRdb table keeps only in-frame clones and is missing some. The repertoire holds approximately 600,000 clones, with 85% to 95% as singletons. Sequences were obtained from naive CD8+ T cells sorted from blood. The clonotype comes from a woman aged 25 to 39 in good health.

The CDR3 here is CASSISISYNEQFF. The DNA of the CDR3 is TGTGCCAGTAGTATTAGTATCTCCTACAATGAGCAGTTCTTC. The chain combines TRBV19 with TRBJ2-1, with no clear D. CDR3 size: 14 residues. The germline V and J ends were trimmed by 3 bases and 0 bases, with 6 bases remaining between them. The germline V gene encodes CDR1 LNHDA and CDR2 SQIVND (reference sequence).